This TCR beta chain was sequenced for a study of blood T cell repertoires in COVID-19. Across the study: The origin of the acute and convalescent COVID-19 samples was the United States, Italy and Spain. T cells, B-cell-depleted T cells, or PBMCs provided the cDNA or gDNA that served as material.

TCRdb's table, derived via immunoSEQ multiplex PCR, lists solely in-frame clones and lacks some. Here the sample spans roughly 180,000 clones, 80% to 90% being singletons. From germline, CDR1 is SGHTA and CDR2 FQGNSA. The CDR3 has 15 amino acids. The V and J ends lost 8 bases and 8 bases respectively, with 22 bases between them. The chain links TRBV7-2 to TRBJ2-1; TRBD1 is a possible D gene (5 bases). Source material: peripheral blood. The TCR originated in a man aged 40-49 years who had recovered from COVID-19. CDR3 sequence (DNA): TGTGCCAGCCTCAGAAGTCTGGGCAAGGGGTATGAGCAGTTCTTC. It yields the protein CASLRSLGKGYEQFF.